This T cell receptor (beta chain) is from a study of beta chain features in type 1 diabetes. Background on the study: No patient-donor differences in age, gender, total cells or subset yield.

About this clone: No antigen is known for it.

The authors reverse transcribed all of the isolated RNA, so sequencing captured expressed TCRB transcripts. Profiling relied on immunoSEQ multiplex PCR, and the TCRdb table lists in-frame clones only, not all of them. The sample contains hundreds of thousands of clones, around 9.3% of which appear only once. Study conclusions and caveats: Sequencing of cDNA might inflate the share of cells that strongly express TCR. TCRB CDR3s were moderately but significantly shorter in Type 1 diabetes patients in all four CD4+ subsets.

The CDR3 extends over 13 amino acids. The ends were cut back, 7 bases at V and 1 base at J, with 10 bases in the middle. CDR1 is MNHEY and CDR2 is SVGAGI in the germline V gene. Sequenced: central memory CD4+ T cells from blood. The gene calls are TRBV6-5 and TRBJ1-1; a weak D match, TRBD1 (5 bases). The sequence was collected from a man aged 30 to 39 with type 1 diabetes. The CDR3 sequence is CASTRGENTEAFF. The CDR3 coding sequence is TGTGCCAGCACCCGGGGGGAGAACACTGAAGCTTTCTTT.